This T cell receptor (beta chain) was captured in a study of shared clonotypes between healthy human individuals. Clones were read by immunoSEQ multiplex PCR, and TCRdb kept only the in-frame ones, dropping some. The sample lists fewer than 600,000 clones, 75% to 85% occurring once. The germline CDR1 and CDR2 sequences are SGHRS and YFSETQ. The CDR3 has 17 residues. Trimming shortened V by 3 bases and J by 8 bases, and 24 bases separated the two germline ends. The J gene is TRBJ2-1, the V gene TRBV5-1; possibly TRBD1 or TRBD2 for D (5 bases each). This receptor was identified in a woman aged 40 to 50 in good health. Some clones in this sample may be carry-over from other donors' samples. The sequencing input was PBMCs. CDR3 region: CASSSLLDGPRGDEQFF. CDR3 nucleotides: TGCGCCAGCAGCTCCCTACTCGATGGGCCCCGAGGGGATGAGCAGTTCTTC.